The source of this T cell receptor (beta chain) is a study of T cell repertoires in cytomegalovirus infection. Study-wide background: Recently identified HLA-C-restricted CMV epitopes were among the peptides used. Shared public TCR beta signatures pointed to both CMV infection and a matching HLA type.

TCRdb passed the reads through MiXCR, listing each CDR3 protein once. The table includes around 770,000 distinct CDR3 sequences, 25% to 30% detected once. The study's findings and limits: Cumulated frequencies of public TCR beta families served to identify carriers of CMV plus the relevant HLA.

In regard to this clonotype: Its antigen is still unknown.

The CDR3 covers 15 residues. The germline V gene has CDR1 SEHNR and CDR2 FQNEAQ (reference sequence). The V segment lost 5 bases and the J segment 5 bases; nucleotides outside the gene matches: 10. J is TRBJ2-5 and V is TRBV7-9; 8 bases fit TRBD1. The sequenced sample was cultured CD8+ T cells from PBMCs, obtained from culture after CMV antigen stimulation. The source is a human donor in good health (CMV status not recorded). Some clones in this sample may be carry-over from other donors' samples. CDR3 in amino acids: CASSGQGEGWETQYF. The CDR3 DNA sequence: TGTGCCAGCAGCGGACAGGGAGAGGGATGGGAGACCCAGTACTTC.